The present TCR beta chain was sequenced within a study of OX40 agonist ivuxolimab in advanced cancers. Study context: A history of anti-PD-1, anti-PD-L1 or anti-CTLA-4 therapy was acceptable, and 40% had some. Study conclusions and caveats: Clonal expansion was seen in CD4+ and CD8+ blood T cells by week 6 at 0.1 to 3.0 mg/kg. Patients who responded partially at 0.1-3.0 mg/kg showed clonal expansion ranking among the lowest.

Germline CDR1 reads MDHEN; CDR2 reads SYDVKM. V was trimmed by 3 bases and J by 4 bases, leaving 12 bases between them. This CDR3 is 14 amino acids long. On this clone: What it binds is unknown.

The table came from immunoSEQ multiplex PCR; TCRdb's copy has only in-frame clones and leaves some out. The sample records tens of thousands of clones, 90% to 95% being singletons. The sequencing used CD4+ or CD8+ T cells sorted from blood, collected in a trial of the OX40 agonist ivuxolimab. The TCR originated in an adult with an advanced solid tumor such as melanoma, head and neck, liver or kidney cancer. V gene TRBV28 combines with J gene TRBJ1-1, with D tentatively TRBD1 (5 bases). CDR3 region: CASSLGVGFTEAFF. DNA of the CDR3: TGTGCCAGCAGTTTGGGGGTGGGTTTCACTGAAGCTTTCTTT.